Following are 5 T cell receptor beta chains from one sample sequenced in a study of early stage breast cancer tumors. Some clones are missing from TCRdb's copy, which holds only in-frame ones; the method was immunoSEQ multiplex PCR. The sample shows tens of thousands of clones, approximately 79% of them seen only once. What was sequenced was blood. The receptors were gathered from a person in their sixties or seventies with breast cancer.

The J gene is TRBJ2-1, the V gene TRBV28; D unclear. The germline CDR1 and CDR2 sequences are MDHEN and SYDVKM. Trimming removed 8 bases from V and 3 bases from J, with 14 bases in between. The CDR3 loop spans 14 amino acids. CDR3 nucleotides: TGTGCCAGCGACACTACCGGATTCTACAATGAGCAGTTCTTC. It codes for CASDTTGFYNEQFF.

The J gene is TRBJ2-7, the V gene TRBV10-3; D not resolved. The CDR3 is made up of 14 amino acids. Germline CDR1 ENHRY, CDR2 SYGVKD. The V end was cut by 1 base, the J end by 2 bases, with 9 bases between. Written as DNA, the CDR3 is TGTGCCATCAGTGAGTTTAACGGCCCCTACGAGCAGTACTTC. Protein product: CAISEFNGPYEQYF.

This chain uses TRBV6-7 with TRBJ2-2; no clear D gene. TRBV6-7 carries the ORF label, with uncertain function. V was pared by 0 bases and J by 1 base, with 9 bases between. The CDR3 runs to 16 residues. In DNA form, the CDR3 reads TGTGCCAGCAGTTACTCGAGGCTAGGGAACACCGGGGAGCTGTTTTTT. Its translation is CASSYSRLGNTGELFF.

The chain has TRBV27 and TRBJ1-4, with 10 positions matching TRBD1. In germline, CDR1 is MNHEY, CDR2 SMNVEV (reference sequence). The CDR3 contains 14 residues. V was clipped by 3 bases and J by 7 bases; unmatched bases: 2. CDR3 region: CASSLWDRGEKLFF. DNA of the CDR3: TGTGCCAGCAGTTTGTGGGACAGGGGTGAAAAACTGTTTTTT. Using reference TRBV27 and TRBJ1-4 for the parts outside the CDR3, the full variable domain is EAQVTQNPRYLITVTGKKLTVTCSQNMNHEYMSWYRQDPGLGLRQIYYSMNVEVTDKGDVPEGYKVSRKEKRNFPLILESPSPNQTSLYFCASSLWDRGEKLFFGSGTQLSVL.

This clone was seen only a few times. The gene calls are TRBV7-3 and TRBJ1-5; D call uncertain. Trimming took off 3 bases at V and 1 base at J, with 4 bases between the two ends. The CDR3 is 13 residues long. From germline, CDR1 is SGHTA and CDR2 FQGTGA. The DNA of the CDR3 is TGTGCCAGCAGCTTGGACAGCAATCAGCCCCAGCATTTT. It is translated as CASSLDSNQPQHF.